This T cell receptor (beta chain) was recovered during a study of Graves' ophthalmopathy and Graves' hyperthyroidism. Findings and caveats of the study: The model predicted progression of ophthalmopathy with a sensitivity of just over 70%, and its specificity was about 76%.

PBMCs came from 10 ml of fresh peripheral blood. This clonotype was counted many times. Its antigen is not known. Amplification from RNA transcripts yielded the TCR beta CDR3 regions. Investigators did first-round RT-PCR with HTBI primers, then second-round multiplex PCR. TCRdb re-analysed the multiplex PCR reads in MiXCR, keeping a single row per CDR3 protein. In the table there are about 620,000 distinct CDR3 sequences, 22% of which are singletons. This receptor was obtained from a woman aged 18-30 years with stable Graves' hyperthyroidism. Some clones in this sample may be carry-over from other donors' samples. The sequenced sample consisted of peripheral blood.

CDR3 bases: TGTGCCAGCAGCTCCATCGTCGGGGGACAGGGACACACCGGGGAGCTGTTTTTT. Protein product: CASSSIVGGQGHTGELFF. The chain combines TRBV7-6 with TRBJ2-2, with 9 bases identical to TRBD1. Germline CDR1 SGHVS, CDR2 FNYEAQ. This CDR3 has 18 residues. With V trimmed by 4 bases and J by 3 bases, 12 bases remained unmatched.